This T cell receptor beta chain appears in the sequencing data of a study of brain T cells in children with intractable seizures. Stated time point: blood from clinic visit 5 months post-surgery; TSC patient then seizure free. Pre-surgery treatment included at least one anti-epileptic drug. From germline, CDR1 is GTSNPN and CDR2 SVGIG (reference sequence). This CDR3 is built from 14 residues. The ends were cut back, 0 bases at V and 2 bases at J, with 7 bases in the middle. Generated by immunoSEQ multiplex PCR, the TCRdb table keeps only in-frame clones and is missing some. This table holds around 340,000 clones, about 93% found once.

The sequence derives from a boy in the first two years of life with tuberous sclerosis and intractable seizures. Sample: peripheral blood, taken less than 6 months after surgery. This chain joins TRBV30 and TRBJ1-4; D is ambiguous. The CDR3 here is CAWSVLRTNEKLFF. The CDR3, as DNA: TGTGCCTGGAGTGTTCTCAGGACTAATGAAAAACTGTTTTTT.